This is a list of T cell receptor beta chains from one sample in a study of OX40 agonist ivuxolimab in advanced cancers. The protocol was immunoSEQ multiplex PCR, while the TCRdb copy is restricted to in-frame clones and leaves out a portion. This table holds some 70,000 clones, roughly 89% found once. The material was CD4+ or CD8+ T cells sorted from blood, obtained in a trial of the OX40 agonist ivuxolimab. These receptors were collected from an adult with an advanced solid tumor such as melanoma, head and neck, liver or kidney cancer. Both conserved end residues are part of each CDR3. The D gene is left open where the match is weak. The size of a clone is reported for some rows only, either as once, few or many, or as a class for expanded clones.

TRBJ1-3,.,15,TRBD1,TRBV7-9,TGTGCCAGCAGCCCCAACAGGGGGCCTGGAAACACCATATATTTT,CASSPNRGPGNTIYF
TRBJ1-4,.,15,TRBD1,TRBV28,TGTGCCAGCAGTTCCACAGGGGTAGCGAGCGAAAAACTGTTTTTT,CASSSTGVASEKLFF
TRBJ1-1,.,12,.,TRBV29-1,TGCAGCGTTGACCCCGGGCACACTGAAGCTTTCTTT,CSVDPGHTEAFF
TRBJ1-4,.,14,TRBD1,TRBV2,TGTGCCAGCAGCCTACAGGGGACTAATGAAAAACTGTTTTTT,CASSLQGTNEKLFF
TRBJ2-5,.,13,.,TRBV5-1,TGCGCCAGCAGCGTAAGGGTTCAAGAGACCCAGTACTTC,CASSVRVQETQYF
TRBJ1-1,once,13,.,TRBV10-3,TGTGCCATCTGCCGCGAGGAGGGCACTGAAGCTTTCTTT,CAICREEGTEAFF
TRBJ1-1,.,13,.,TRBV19,TGTGCCAGTAGTATCCGGACGGACACTGAAGCTTTCTTT,CASSIRTDTEAFF
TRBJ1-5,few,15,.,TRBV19,TGTGCCAGTAGTATAGTCCTGGCTACCAATCAGCCCCAGCATTTT,CASSIVLATNQPQHF
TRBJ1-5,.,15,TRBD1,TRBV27,TGTGCCAGCAGCCGGACAGGGGGCGGAGAGCAGCCCCAGCATTTT,CASSRTGGGEQPQHF
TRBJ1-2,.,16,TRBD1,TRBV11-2,TGTGCCAGCAGCTCTGGACAGGTGATGTGGAGTGGAGGCTACACCTTC,CASSSGQVMWSGGYTF
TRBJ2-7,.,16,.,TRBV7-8,TGTGCCAGCAGCCACCCACGGATTGGAAACTCCTACGAGCAGTACTTC,CASSHPRIGNSYEQYF